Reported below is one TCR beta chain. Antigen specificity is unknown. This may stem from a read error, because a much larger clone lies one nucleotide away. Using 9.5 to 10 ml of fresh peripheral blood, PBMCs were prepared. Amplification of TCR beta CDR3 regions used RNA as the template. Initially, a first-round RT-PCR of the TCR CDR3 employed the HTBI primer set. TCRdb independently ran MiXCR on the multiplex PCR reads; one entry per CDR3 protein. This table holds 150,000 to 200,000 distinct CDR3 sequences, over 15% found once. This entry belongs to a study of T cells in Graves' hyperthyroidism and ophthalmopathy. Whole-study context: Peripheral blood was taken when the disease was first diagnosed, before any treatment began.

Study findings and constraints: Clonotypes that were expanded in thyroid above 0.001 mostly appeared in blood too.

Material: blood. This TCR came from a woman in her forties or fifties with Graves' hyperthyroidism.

The CDR3 sequence: CASSQGATRELFF. CDR3 DNA: TGCGCCAGCTCCCAGGGGGCCACCAGGGAGCTGTTTTTT. The chain employs TRBV10-1 and TRBJ2-2, with 8 bases aligning to TRBD1. Germline CDR1 and CDR2: WNHNN and SYGVQD (reference sequence). This CDR3 spans 13 amino acids.